These 27 T cell receptor beta chains came from one sample sequenced in a study of blood T cell repertoires in COVID-19. Clones were sequenced by immunoSEQ multiplex PCR, and TCRdb holds only the in-frame ones, with some missing. Of 150,000 or so clones listed, about four fifths are singletons. Sequencing was done on a sample of peripheral blood. Receptors were obtained from a man aged 60 to 75 with acute or convalescent COVID-19.

Only one count was recorded for this clone. V is TRBV6-5 and J is TRBJ2-2; TRBD2 aligns across 7 bases. J lost 1 base, V lost 8 bases, and 4 bases had no gene match. The germline V gene encodes CDR1 MNHEY and CDR2 SVGAGI. The CDR3 has 14 amino acids. For the CDR3, the DNA is TGTGCCAGCGTGGGACTAAGGAACACCGGGGAGCTGTTTTTT. Translating it yields CASVGLRNTGELFF.

The rearrangement joins TRBV27 to TRBJ2-1, with D tentatively TRBD1 (6 bases). CDR3 size: 17 residues. V gave up 5 bases and J gave up 5 bases, with 22 bases separating them. The germline V gene encodes CDR1 MNHEY and CDR2 SMNVEV (reference sequence). In nucleotides, the CDR3 is TGTGCCAGCAGTCGATACAGGGCTTATGGAAGGGACAATGAGCAGTTCTTC. As protein: CASSRYRAYGRDNEQFF.

This sequence joins TRBV28 and TRBJ2-3; the match to TRBD1 covers 7 bases. The CDR3 consists of 13 residues. Trimming at V came to 8 bases and at J to 2 bases, leaving 4 bases not matched to a gene. CDR1 is MDHEN and CDR2 is SYDVKM in the germline V gene. The CDR3, as DNA: TGTGCCAGCCGACAGGGTAACACAGATACGCAGTATTTT. As protein: CASRQGNTDTQYF.

The rearrangement uses TRBV4-2 and TRBJ2-7; TRBD1 agrees at 10 bases. Losses at the gene ends were 6 bases for V and 4 bases for J; bases not matched to a gene: 6. Looked up from germline, CDR1 is LGHNA and CDR2 is YNFKEQ. The CDR3 spans 14 residues. CDR3: CASSSGTGAYEQYF. DNA of the CDR3: TGTGCCAGCAGTTCCGGGACAGGGGCATACGAGCAGTACTTC.

This clone came up a few times. The chain recombines TRBV25-1 with TRBJ2-1; 11 nucleotides agree with TRBD2. The CDR3 spans 16 residues. With 3 bases clipped from V and 4 bases from J, the junction kept 5 bases outside the gene matches. The V gene's germline CDR1 is MGHDK and CDR2 SYGVNS. Written as DNA, the CDR3 is TGTGCCAGCAGTGATGCGACTAGCGGGGTGTACAATGAGCAGTTCTTC. Translating it yields CASSDATSGVYNEQFF.

The CDR3 DNA reads TGTGCCAGCAGAACCACTACAGGGGCCACTGAAGCTTTCTTT. This encodes CASRTTTGATEAFF. The genes are TRBV6-5 and TRBJ1-1; 7 positions match TRBD1. The V and J ends lost 6 bases and 4 bases, in that order; junction bases with no gene match: 8. The CDR3 totals 14 residues. Per germline, CDR1 MNHEY and CDR2 SVGAGI.

The chain combines TRBV2 with TRBJ2-3, with D possibly TRBD2 on 6 matching bases. Trimming stripped 3 bases from V and 2 bases from J, with 9 bases between. Germline V gives CDR1 SNHLY, CDR2 FYNNEI. This CDR3 contains 14 residues. The CDR3, as DNA: TGTGCCAGCAGTGACGCGGGGCCCACAGATACGCAGTATTTT. Translating gives CASSDAGPTDTQYF. Looking up the rest from reference TRBV2 and TRBJ2-3 gives the full variable domain: EPEVTQTPSHQVTQMGQEVILRCVPISNHLYFYWYRQILGQKVEFLVSFYNNEISEKSEIFDDQFSVERPDGSNFTLKIRSTKLEDSAMYFCASSDAGPTDTQYFGPGTRLTVL.

The rearrangement joins TRBV5-5 to TRBJ2-1; TRBD1 matches at 10 bases. The CDR3 contains 17 residues. Trimming at V came to 4 bases and at J to 7 bases, leaving 14 bases not matched to a gene. CDR1 and CDR2 (germline): SGHKS, YYEKEE (reference sequence). The CDR3 loop reads CASSQVLGQGFPNEQFF. In DNA form, the CDR3 reads TGTGCCAGCAGCCAAGTATTGGGACAGGGGTTCCCGAATGAGCAGTTCTTC.

This clone was recorded a few times. The J gene is TRBJ2-5, the V gene TRBV6-5; 7 bases are a match to TRBD1. V was pared by 9 bases and J by 4 bases, with 5 bases of the junction left unmatched. CDR1 MNHEY and CDR2 SVGAGI come from the germline V gene. This CDR3 comprises 12 residues. The CDR3 DNA reads TGTGCCAGTAGGGCAGGGGGAGAGACCCAGTACTTC. Its translation: CASRAGGETQYF.

The V gene is TRBV6-5, the J gene TRBJ2-7; 8 nucleotides line up with TRBD1. The ends lost 6 bases at V and 1 base at J; junction bases unmatched: 2. This CDR3 region has 13 residues. Germline V gene data show CDR1 as MNHEY and CDR2 as SVGAGI. The CDR3 here is CASRRTGSYEQYF. CDR3 in DNA: TGTGCCAGCAGGAGGACAGGGTCCTACGAGCAGTACTTC.

The chain is built from TRBV6-1 and TRBJ1-1, with 11 positions matching TRBD1. Losses at the gene ends were 5 bases for V and 11 bases for J; bases not matched to a gene: 7. Germline lookup yields CDR1 MNHNS and CDR2 SASEGT. CDR3 size: 13 residues. The CDR3 reads CASSFGQGASAFF. In DNA form, the CDR3 reads TGTGCCAGCAGTTTCGGACAGGGGGCATCGGCTTTCTTT.

The CDR3, as DNA: TGTGCCAGCAGTTTAGGGGGGGACTATGGCTACACCTTC. Residues: CASSLGGDYGYTF. The chain carries TRBV27 and TRBJ1-2, with D possibly being TRBD1 (5 bases). The germline CDR1 and CDR2 sequences are MNHEY and SMNVEV (reference sequence). CDR3 size: 13 residues. V was clipped by 2 bases and J by 3 bases, with 7 bases between them.

This rearrangement joins TRBV24-1 to TRBJ1-4; perhaps TRBD1 as D (5 bases). There are 16 residues in the CDR3. V was clipped by 3 bases and J by 0 bases, with 10 bases between them. Germline lookup yields CDR1 KGHDR and CDR2 SFDVKD. Here the CDR3 reads CATSDAGRTTNEKLFF. In DNA form, the CDR3 reads TGTGCCACCAGTGATGCGGGACGGACAACTAATGAAAAACTGTTTTTT.

The V call is TRBV29-1, the J call TRBJ1-3; possibly TRBD1 for D (5 bases). V lost 4 bases, J lost 4 bases, and 8 bases lay in between. CDR3 size: 12 residues. The germline V gene has CDR1 SQVTM and CDR2 ANQGSEA. The CDR3 DNA reads TGCAGCGTTGCGCAGGGCGGAAACACCATATATTTT. It translates to CSVAQGGNTIYF. The variable domain in full, with the rest retrieved from reference TRBV29-1 and TRBJ1-3, is SAVISQKPSRDICQRGTSLTIQCQVDSQVTMMFWYRQQPGQSLTLIATANQGSEATYESGFVIDKFPISRPNLTFSTLTVSNMSPEDSSIYLCSVAQGGNTIYFGEGSWLTVV.

The J gene is TRBJ1-5, the V gene TRBV4-2; D uncertain. With 1 base removed from V and 4 bases from J, the gap between germline ends came to 11 bases. The CDR3 loop spans 15 amino acids. Germline assignment: CDR1 LGHNA and CDR2 YNFKEQ. The CDR3 protein is CASSQGHTGNQPQHF. In nucleotides, the CDR3 is TGTGCCAGCAGCCAAGGCCATACGGGGAATCAGCCCCAGCATTTT.

In this sample, this clone turned up a few times. CDR3 protein: CASSYGSGANTEAFF. The CDR3 DNA follows: TGTGCCAGCAGTTACGGTTCAGGGGCAAACACTGAAGCTTTCTTT. The chain joins TRBV6-5 to TRBJ1-1, with D perhaps TRBD1 (6 bases). This CDR3 spans 15 amino acids. Germline CDR1 is MNHEY and CDR2 is SVGAGI. V lost 2 bases to trimming and J lost 2 bases, with 12 bases between them.

The V and J genes are TRBV3-1 (or the pseudogene TRBV3-2) and TRBJ1-2; TRBD1 aligns across 9 bases. Trimming removed 0 bases from V and 8 bases from J; junction bases left unmatched: 4. Germline CDR1 and CDR2: LGHDT and YNNKEL (reference sequence). CDR3 length: 14 amino acids. The CDR3 is CASSQEDRGYGYTF. CDR3 nucleotide sequence: TGTGCCAGCAGCCAAGAAGACAGGGGGTACGGCTACACCTTC.

The gene calls are TRBV6-1 and TRBJ2-7; possibly TRBD1 for D (5 bases). CDR1 is MNHNS, CDR2 SASEGT, per germline. The CDR3 is made up of 15 amino acids. Trimming took 2 bases from V and 4 from J, leaving 15 bases between them. The CDR3 sequence: CASSELGAGPYEQYF. In DNA form, the CDR3 reads TGTGCCAGCAGTGAATTAGGGGCAGGGCCATACGAGCAGTACTTC.

This clone has only a few counts. The DNA of the CDR3 is TGCGCCAGCAGTGCGGGACTAGCGAGCGGCGGGCAGTACTTC. Residues: CASSAGLASGGQYF. The V call is TRBV10-2, the J call TRBJ2-7; 10 nucleotides agree with TRBD2. Germline V gives CDR1 WSHSY, CDR2 SAAADI. The CDR3 runs to 14 residues. Germline trimming cut 4 bases from V and 9 bases from J; bases unmatched to any gene: 9.

V is TRBV5-5 and J is TRBJ2-1; 7 nucleotides line up with TRBD1. From germline, CDR1 is SGHKS and CDR2 YYEKEE (reference sequence). The CDR3 loop spans 13 amino acids. With V trimmed by 4 bases and J by 7 bases, 5 bases remained unmatched. Written as DNA, the CDR3 is TGTGCCAGCAGCCGAACAGGGGCGAATGAGCAGTTCTTC. This codes for CASSRTGANEQFF.

V usage is TRBV9 and J usage is TRBJ2-7; D is perhaps TRBD2 (5 bases). With 4 bases removed from V and 3 bases from J, the gap between germline ends came to 17 bases. The CDR3 is 15 residues long. Germline assignment: CDR1 SGDLS and CDR2 YYNGEE. CDR3 DNA sequence: TGTGCCAGCAGCCCGCAGGAGGCGACGTTCTACGAGCAGTACTTC. It yields the protein CASSPQEATFYEQYF.

The V gene is TRBV4-3, the J gene TRBJ2-6; weak D call: TRBD2 (5 bases). Trimming took 1 base from V and 0 from J, leaving 7 bases between them. CDR3 length equals 16 residues. Germline V lookup: CDR1 LGHNA, CDR2 YSLEER. The CDR3 reads CASSQARGSGANVLTF. CDR3 DNA sequence: TGCGCCAGCAGCCAAGCACGGGGCTCTGGGGCCAACGTCCTGACTTTC.

This sequence joins TRBV18 and TRBJ1-1; weak D call: TRBD1 (6 bases). Germline V gene data show CDR1 as KGHSH and CDR2 as LQKENI. The CDR3 has 16 amino acids. V lost 3 bases and J lost 2, with 16 bases in between. The CDR3 protein is CASSPKRGIVNTEAFF. The CDR3, as DNA: TGTGCCAGCTCACCTAAGAGGGGGATAGTTAACACTGAAGCTTTCTTT. Together with reference TRBV18 and TRBJ1-1, the CDR3 gives the full variable domain: NAGVMQNPRHLVRRRGQEARLRCSPMKGHSHVYWYRQLPEEGLKFMVYLQKENIIDESGMPKERFSAEFPKEGPSILRIQQVVRGDSAAYFCASSPKRGIVNTEAFFGQGTRLTVV.

This chain joins TRBV2 and TRBJ1-1; tentative D call: TRBD1 (6 bases). V was cut by 6 bases and J by 5 bases, with 19 bases left in between. The CDR3 has 15 amino acids. The germline CDR1 and CDR2 sequences are SNHLY and FYNNEI. CDR3 sequence (DNA): TGTGCCAGCAGGAGGACAGTATTGGTTAGTACTGAAGCTTTCTTT. Translating it yields CASRRTVLVSTEAFF.

The chain is built from TRBV19 and TRBJ1-6; tentative D call: TRBD1 (6 bases). CDR1 is LNHDA, CDR2 SQIVND, per germline (reference sequence). Between the trimmed V and J ends, which lost 4 bases and 4 bases, there was a span of 14 bases. CDR3 length equals 16 residues. CDR3 residues: CASSREGGSYNSPLHF. CDR3 nucleotide sequence: TGTGCCAGTAGTAGAGAAGGGGGTAGTTATAATTCACCCCTCCACTTT.

The rearrangement joins TRBV19 to TRBJ1-1; D uncertain. Trimming removed 1 base from V and 5 bases from J, with 8 bases in between. The CDR3 consists of 13 residues. The germline gives CDR1 LNHDA, CDR2 SQIVND (reference sequence). CDR3 region: CASSIGARTEAFF. CDR3 DNA sequence: TGTGCCAGTAGTATAGGGGCAAGGACTGAAGCTTTCTTT.

The chain is built from TRBV10-3 and TRBJ1-1; 7 bases align to TRBD1. The CDR3 extends over 14 amino acids. Germline CDR1 and CDR2: ENHRY and SYGVKD. V lost 8 bases and J lost 3; bases outside the gene matches: 9. The DNA of the CDR3 is TGTGCCATCGGCCACAGGGGTCCGGACACTGAAGCTTTCTTT. Its translation: CAIGHRGPDTEAFF.